This T cell receptor (beta chain) was sequenced for a study of cytotoxic CD8 clonotypes in ibrutinib-treated CLL. Overall study context: On average, each sample had some 250,000 productive templates and under 95,000 productive rearrangements. Study findings and constraints: Against age-matched healthy donors, baseline clonality ran higher and tracked circulating CD8+ T-cell counts.

Germline V gene data show CDR1 as SNHLY and CDR2 as FYNNEI. V was clipped by 8 bases and J by 7 bases, with 15 bases between them. This CDR3 contains 13 residues. Comment on this clone: Its antigen is currently unknown.

Sequenced by immunoSEQ multiplex PCR; TCRdb stores in-frame clones only, minus some. The sample lists approximately 47,000 clones, 57% occurring once. The TCR originated in a human donor with chronic lymphocytic leukemia. The starting material was PBMCs, obtained after 24 months of ibrutinib treatment. V usage is TRBV2 and J usage is TRBJ1-5; TRBD1 might be the D (6 bases). The CDR3 loop is CASWGGQAQPQHF. The CDR3, as DNA: TGTGCCAGCTGGGGGGGGCAGGCGCAGCCCCAGCATTTT.